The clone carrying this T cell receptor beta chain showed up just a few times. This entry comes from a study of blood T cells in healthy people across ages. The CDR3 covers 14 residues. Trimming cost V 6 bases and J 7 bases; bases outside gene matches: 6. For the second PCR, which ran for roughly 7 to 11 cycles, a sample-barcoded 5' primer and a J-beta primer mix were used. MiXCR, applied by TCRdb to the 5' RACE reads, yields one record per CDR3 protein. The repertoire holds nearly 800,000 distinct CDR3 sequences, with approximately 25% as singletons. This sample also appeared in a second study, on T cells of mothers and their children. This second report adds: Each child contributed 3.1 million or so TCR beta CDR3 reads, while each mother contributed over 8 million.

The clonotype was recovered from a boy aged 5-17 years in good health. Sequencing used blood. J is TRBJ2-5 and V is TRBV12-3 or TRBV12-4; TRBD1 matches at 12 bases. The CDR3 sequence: CASRSGTGGRTQYF. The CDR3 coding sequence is TGTGCCAGCAGGTCCGGGACAGGGGGCCGGACCCAGTACTTC.